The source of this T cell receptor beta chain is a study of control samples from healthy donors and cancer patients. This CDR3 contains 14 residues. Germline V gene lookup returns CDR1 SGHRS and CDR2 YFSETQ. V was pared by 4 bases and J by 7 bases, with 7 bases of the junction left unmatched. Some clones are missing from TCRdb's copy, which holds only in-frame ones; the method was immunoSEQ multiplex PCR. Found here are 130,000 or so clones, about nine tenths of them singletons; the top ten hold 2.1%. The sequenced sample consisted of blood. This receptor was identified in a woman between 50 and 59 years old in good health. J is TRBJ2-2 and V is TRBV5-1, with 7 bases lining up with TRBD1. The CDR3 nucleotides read TGCGCCAGCAGCCTAGGACAGGATATCGGGGAGCTGTTTTTT. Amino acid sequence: CASSLGQDIGELFF.